In this sample, the clone carrying this T cell receptor beta chain is medium-sized. The target antigen is unknown. There are 15 residues in the CDR3. It was in the United States that all participants with HIV were treated. The data were taken from a study of long-term antiretroviral therapy in people with HIV. Notes on the study in general: HIV repertoires spanned tighter CDR3 length ranges than controls did.

With survey level as its setting, the immunoSEQ assay was v3.0. The table came from immunoSEQ multiplex PCR; TCRdb's copy has only in-frame clones and leaves some out. This sample yields around 19,000 clones, of which approximately 88% are seen a single time; 7% to 9% belongs to the top ten. The TCR comes from a woman aged 35 to 49 with HIV. The specimen was unsorted PBMCs, collected 1.2 years after starting antiretroviral therapy. The rearrangement links TRBV21-1 to TRBJ2-7; the table gives TRBD1 as D, unverified against the DNA. TRBV21-1 is classified as a pseudogene. The CDR3 sequence: CASSKVGQDPHEQYF. CDR3 nucleotides: TGTGCCAGCAGCAAAGTGGGACAAGACCCACACGAGCAGTACTTC.